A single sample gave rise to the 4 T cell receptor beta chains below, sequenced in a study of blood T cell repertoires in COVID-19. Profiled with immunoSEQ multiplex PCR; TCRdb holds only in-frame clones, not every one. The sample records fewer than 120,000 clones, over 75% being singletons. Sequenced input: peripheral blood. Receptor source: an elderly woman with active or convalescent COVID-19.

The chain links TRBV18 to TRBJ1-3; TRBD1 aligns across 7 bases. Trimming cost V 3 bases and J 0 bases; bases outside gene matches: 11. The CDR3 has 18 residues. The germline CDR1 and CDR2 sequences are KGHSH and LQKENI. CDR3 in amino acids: CASSPLAGQSLSGNTIYF. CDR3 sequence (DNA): TGTGCCAGCTCACCCTTGGCGGGACAGTCGCTCTCTGGAAACACCATATATTTT.

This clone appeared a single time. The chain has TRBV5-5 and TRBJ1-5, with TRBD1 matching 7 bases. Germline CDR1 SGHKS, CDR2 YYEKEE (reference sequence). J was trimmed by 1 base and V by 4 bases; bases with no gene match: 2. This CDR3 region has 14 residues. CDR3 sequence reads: CASSQDRSNQPQHF. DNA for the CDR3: TGTGCCAGCAGCCAGGACAGGAGCAATCAGCCCCAGCATTTT.

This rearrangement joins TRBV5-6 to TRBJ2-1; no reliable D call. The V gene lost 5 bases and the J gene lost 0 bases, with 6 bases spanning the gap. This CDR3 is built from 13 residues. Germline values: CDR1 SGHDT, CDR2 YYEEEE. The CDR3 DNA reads TGTGCCAGCAGTTACAACTCCTACAATGAGCAGTTCTTC. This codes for CASSYNSYNEQFF. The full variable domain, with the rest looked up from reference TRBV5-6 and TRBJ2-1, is DAGVTQSPTHLIKTRGQQVTLRCSPKSGHDTVSWYQQALGQGPQFIFQYYEEEERQRGNFPDRFSGHQFPNYSSELNVNALLLGDSALYLCASSYNSYNEQFFGPGTRLTVL.

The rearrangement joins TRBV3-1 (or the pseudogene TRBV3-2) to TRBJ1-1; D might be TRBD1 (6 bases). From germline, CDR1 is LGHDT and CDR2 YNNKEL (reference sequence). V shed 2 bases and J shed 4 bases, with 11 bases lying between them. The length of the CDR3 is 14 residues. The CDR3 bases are TGTGCCAGCAGCCAATCTGTCAGGGGCACTGAAGCTTTCTTT. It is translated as CASSQSVRGTEAFF.